This TCR beta chain was captured in a study of graft-versus-host responses after intestinal transplantation. In the study overall: All of the recipients had induction that used anti-thymocyte globulin, then tacrolimus and steroids for roughly three years.

As for this clone: Its specificity is not known.

General study findings and limits: Where graft-donor T cell macrochimerism was present, patients had high graft-versus-host to host-versus-graft clonal ratios in allografts. GvH clonotypes were identified within recipient marrow, with a subset emerging first in ileum or blood.

Clones were sequenced by immunoSEQ multiplex PCR, and TCRdb holds only the in-frame ones, with some missing. The sample records roughly 120,000 clones, around 96% being singletons. This CDR3 spans 13 amino acids. Looked up from germline, CDR1 is SGDLS and CDR2 is YYNGEE. The V gene lost 3 bases and the J gene lost 4 bases, with 10 bases spanning the gap. Sample: unstimulated CD8+ T cells sorted from spleen or lymph node cells, taken before intestinal transplant. The clonotype was recovered from a human donor who received an intestinal transplant. The chain uses TRBV9 and TRBJ1-2; the D gene is possibly TRBD1 (5 bases). CDR3 protein: CASSEGRIYGYTF. The CDR3 region has the DNA TGTGCCAGCAGCGAGGGGAGAATCTATGGCTACACCTTC. Together with reference TRBV9 and TRBJ1-2, the CDR3 gives the full variable domain: DSGVTQTPKHLITATGQRVTLRCSPRSGDLSVYWYQQSLDQGLQFLIQYYNGEERAKGNILERFSAQQFPDLHSELNLSSLELGDSALYFCASSEGRIYGYTFGSGTRLTVV.